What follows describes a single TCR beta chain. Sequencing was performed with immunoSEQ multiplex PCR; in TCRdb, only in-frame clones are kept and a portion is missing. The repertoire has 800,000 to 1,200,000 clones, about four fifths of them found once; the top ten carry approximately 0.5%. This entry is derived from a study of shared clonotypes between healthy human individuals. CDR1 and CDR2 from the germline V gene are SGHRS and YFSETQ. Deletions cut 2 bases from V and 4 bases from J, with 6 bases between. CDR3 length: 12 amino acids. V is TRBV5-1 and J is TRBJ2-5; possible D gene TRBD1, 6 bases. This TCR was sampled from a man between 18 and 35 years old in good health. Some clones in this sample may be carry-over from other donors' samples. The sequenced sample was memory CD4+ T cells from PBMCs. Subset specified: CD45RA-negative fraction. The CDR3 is CASSLQGETQYF. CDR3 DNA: TGCGCCAGCAGCTTACAGGGAGAGACCCAGTACTTC.